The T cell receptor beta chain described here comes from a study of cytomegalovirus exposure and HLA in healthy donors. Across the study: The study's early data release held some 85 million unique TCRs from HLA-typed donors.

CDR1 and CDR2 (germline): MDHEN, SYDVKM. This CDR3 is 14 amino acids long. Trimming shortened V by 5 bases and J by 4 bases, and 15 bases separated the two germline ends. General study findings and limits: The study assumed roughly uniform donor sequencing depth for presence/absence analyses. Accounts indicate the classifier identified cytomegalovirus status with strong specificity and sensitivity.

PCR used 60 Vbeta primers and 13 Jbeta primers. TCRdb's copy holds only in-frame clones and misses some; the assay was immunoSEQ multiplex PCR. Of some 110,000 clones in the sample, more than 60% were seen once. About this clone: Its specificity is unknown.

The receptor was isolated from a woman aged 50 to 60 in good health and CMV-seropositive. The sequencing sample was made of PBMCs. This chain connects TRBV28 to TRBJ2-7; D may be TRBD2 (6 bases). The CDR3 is CASSPSRRGYEQYF. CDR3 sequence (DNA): TGTGCCAGCAGTCCTTCAAGGAGGGGATACGAGCAGTACTTC.